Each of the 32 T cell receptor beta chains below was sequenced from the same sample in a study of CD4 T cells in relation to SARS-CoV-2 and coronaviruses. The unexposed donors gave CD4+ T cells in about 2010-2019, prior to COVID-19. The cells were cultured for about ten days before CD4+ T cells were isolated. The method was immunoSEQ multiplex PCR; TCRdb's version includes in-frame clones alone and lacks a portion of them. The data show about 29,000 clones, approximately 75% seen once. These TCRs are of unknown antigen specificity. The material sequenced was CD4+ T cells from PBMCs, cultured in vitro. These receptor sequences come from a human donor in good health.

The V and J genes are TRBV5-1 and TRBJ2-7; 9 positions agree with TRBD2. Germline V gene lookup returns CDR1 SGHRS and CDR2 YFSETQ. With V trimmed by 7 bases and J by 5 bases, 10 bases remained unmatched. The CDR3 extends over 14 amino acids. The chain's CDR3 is CASSPGLATDEQYF. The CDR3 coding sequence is TGCGCCAGCTCGCCCGGACTAGCGACCGACGAGCAGTACTTC.

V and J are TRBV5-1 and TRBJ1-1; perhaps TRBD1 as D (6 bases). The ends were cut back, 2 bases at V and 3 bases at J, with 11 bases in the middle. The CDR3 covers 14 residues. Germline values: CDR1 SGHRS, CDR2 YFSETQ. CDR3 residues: CASSFRGGDTEAFF. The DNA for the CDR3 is TGCGCCAGCAGCTTCAGGGGTGGGGACACTGAAGCTTTCTTT.

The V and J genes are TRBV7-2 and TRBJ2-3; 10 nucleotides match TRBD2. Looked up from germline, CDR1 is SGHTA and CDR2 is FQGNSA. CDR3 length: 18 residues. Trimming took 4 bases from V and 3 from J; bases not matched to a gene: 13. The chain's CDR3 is CASSSYGLAGVVTDTQYF. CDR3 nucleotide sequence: TGTGCCAGCAGCTCATACGGGCTAGCGGGAGTCGTAACAGATACGCAGTATTTT. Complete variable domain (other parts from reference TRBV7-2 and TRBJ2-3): GAGVSQSPSNKVTEKGKDVELRCDPISGHTALYWYRQSLGQGLEFLIYFQGNSAPDKSGLPSDRFSAERTGGSVSTLTIQRTQQEDSAVYLCASSSYGLAGVVTDTQYFGPGTRLTVL.

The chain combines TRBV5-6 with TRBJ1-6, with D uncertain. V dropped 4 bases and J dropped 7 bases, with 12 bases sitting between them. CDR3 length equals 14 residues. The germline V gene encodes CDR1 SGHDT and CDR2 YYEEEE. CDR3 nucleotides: TGTGCCAGCAGCCCTGGGGAGCGCAATTCACCCCTCCACTTT. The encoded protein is CASSPGERNSPLHF.

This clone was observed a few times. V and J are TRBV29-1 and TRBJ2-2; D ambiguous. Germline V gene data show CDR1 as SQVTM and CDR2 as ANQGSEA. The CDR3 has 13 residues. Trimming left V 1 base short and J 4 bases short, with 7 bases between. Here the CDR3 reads CSVEVGSTGELFF. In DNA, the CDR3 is TGCAGCGTTGAAGTGGGCTCCACCGGGGAGCTGTTTTTT.

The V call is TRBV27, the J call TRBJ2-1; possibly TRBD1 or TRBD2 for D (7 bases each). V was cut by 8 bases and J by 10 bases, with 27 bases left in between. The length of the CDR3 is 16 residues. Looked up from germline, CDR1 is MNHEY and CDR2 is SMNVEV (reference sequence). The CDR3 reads CASPLGGDSEPGEQFF. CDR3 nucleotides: TGTGCCAGCCCATTGGGGGGGGACAGTGAGCCGGGGGAGCAGTTCTTC.

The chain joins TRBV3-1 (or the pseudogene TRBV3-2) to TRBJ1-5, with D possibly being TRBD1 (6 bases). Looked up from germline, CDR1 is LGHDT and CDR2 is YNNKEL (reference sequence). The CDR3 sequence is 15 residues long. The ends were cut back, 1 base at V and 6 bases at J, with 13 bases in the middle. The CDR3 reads CASSQGLQGSQPQHF. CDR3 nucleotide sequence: TGTGCCAGCAGCCAAGGACTTCAGGGGAGTCAGCCCCAGCATTTT.

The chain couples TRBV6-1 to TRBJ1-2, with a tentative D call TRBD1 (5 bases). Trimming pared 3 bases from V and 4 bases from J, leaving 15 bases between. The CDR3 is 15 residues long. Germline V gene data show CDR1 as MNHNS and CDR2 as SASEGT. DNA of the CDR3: TGTGCCAGCAGTGAGGGGTGGGGCGGCATCTATGGCTACACCTTC. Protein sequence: CASSEGWGGIYGYTF.

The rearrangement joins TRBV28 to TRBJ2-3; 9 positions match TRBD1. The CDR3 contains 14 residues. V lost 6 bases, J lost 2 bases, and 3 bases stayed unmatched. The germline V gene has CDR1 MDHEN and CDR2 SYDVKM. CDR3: CASRWDRVTDTQYF. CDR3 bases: TGTGCCAGCAGATGGGACAGGGTCACAGATACGCAGTATTTT.

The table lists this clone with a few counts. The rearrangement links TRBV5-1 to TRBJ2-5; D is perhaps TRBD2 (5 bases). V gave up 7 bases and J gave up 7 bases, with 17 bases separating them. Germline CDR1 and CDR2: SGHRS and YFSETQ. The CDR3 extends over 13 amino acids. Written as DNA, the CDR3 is TGCGCCAGCGGGAGTAGTGGGTCGGGGACCCAGTACTTC. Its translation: CASGSSGSGTQYF.

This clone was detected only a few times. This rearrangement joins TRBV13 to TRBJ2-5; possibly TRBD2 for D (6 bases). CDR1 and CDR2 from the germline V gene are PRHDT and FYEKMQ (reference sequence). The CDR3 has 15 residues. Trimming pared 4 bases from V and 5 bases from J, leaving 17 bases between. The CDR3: CASSSSSVRGETQYF. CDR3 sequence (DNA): TGTGCCAGCAGCTCCAGTAGCGTCCGGGGGGAGACCCAGTACTTC.

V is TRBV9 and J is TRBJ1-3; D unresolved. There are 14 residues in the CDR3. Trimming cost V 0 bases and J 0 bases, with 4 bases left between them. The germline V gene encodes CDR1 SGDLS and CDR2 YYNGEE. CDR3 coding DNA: TGTGCCAGCAGCGTAGGGAGCTCTGGAAACACCATATATTTT. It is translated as CASSVGSSGNTIYF.

DNA for the CDR3: TGTGCCAGCAGGAGAAATAACAGACAGGACTACGAGCAGTACTTC. Translated: CASRRNNRQDYEQYF. V and J are TRBV6-5 and TRBJ2-7; tentative D call: TRBD1 (6 bases). This CDR3 region has 15 residues. Germline V gene sequence: CDR1 MNHEY, CDR2 SVGAGI. Trimming removed 6 bases at V and 3 bases at J, with 18 bases between.

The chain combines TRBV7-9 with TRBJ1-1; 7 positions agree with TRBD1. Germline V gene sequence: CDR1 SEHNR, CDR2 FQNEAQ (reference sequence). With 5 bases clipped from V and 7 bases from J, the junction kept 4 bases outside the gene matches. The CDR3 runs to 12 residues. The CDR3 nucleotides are TGTGCCAGCAGCATCAGGGGGGGTGAAGCTTTCTTT. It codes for CASSIRGGEAFF.

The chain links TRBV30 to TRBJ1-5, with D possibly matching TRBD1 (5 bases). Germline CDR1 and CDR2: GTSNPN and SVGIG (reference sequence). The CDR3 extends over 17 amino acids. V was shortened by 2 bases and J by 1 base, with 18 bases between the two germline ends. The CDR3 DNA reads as TGTGCCTGGAGTTCACCCTTCGGGGGACGGAGCAATCAGCCCCAGCATTTT. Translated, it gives CAWSSPFGGRSNQPQHF.

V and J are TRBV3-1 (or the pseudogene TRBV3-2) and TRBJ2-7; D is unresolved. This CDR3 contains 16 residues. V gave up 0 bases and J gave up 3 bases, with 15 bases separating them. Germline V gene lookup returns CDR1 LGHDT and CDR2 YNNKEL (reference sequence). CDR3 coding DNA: TGTGCCAGCAGCCAAGAAGGGTCCTACGGAAACTACGAGCAGTACTTC. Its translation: CASSQEGSYGNYEQYF.

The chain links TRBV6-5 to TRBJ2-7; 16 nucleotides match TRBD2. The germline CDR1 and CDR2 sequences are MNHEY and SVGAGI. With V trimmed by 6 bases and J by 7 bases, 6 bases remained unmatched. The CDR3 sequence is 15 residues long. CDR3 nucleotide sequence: TGTGCCAGCAGGGGACTAGCGGGAGGGGATGGGGAGCAGTACTTC. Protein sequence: CASRGLAGGDGEQYF.

CDR3 sequence reads: CASSSGDTDTQYF. In DNA form, the CDR3 reads TGTGCCAGCAGTAGTGGGGACACAGATACGCAGTATTTT. J is TRBJ2-3 and V is TRBV6-4; no firm D call. This CDR3 region has 13 residues. Trimming removed 5 bases from V and 2 bases from J, with 8 bases in between. The germline V gene encodes CDR1 MRHNA and CDR2 SNTAGT.

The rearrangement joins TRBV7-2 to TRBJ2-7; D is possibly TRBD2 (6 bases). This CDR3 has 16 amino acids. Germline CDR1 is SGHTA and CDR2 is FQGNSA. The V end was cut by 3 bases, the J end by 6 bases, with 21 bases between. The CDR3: CASSFSGGTGAREQYF. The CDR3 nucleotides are TGTGCCAGCAGCTTCTCCGGAGGGACTGGGGCCCGCGAGCAGTACTTC.

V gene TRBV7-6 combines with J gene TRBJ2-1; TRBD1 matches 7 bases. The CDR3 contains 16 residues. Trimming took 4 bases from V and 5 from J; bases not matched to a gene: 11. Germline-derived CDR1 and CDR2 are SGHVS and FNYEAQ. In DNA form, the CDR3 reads TGTGCCAGCAGCTCCCGGTACAGGGGAAATGACAATGAGCAGTTCTTC. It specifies CASSSRYRGNDNEQFF.

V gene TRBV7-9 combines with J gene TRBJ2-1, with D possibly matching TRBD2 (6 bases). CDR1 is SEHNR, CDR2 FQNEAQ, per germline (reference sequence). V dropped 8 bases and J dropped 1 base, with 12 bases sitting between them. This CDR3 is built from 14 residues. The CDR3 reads CASFGSGSYNEQFF. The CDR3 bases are TGTGCCAGCTTCGGGAGCGGATCCTACAATGAGCAGTTCTTC.

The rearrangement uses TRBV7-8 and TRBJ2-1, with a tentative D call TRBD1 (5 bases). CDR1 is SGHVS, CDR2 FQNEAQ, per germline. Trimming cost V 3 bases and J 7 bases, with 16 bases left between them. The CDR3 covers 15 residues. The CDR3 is CASSLGQGKRNEQFF. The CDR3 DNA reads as TGTGCCAGCAGCTTGGGGCAGGGAAAGAGGAATGAGCAGTTCTTC.

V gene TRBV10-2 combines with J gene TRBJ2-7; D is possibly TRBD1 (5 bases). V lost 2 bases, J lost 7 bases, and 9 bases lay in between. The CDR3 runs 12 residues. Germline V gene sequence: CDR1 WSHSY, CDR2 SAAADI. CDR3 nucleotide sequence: TGCGCCAGCAGTGAGGGGGCGTGGGAGCAGTACTTC. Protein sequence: CASSEGAWEQYF.

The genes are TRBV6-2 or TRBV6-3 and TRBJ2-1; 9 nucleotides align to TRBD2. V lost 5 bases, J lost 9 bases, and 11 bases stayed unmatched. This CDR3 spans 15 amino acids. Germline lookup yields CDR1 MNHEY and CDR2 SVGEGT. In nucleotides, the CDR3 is TGTGCCAGCAGTAAACCGGGACTAGCTGGGTTTGAGCAGTTCTTC. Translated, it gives CASSKPGLAGFEQFF.

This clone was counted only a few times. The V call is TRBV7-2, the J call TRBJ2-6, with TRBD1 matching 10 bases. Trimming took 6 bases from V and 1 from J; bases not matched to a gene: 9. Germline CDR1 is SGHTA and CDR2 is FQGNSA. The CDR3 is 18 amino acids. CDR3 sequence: CASSRQGALNSGANVLTF. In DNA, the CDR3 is TGTGCCAGCAGTCGACAGGGGGCGCTTAATTCTGGGGCCAACGTCCTGACTTTC.

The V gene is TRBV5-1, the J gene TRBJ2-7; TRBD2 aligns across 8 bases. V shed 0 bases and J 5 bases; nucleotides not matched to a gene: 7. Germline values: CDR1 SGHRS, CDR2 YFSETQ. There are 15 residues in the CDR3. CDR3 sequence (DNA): TGCGCCAGCAGCTTGGAGGAGCGGGAGTTCGACGAGCAGTACTTC. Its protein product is CASSLEEREFDEQYF.

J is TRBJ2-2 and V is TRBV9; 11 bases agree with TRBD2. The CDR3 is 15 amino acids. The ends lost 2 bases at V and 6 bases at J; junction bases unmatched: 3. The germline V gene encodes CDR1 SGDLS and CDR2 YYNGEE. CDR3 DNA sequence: TGTGCCAGCAGCGTTAGCGGGAGGGTTCCCGGGGAGCTGTTTTTT. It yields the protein CASSVSGRVPGELFF.

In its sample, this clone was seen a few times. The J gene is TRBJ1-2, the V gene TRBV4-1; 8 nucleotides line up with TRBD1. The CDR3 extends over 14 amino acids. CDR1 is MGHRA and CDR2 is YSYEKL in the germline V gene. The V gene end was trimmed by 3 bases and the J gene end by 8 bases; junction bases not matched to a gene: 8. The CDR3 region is CASSQIGQGQGYTF. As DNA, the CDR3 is TGCGCCAGCAGCCAGATAGGACAGGGCCAAGGCTACACCTTC.

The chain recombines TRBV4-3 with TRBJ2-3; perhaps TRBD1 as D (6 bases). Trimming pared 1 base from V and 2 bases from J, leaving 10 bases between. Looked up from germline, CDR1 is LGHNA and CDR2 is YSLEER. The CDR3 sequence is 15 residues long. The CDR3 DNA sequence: TGCGCCAGCAGCCAAGCAGGGGCAGACACAGATACGCAGTATTTT. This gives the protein CASSQAGADTDTQYF.

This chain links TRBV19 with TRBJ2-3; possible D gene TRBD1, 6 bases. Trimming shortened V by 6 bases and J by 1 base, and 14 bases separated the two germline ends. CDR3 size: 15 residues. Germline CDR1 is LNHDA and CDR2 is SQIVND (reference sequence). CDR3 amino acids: CASRNVGARTDTQYF. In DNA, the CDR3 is TGTGCCAGTAGGAACGTGGGGGCCCGCACAGATACGCAGTATTTT.

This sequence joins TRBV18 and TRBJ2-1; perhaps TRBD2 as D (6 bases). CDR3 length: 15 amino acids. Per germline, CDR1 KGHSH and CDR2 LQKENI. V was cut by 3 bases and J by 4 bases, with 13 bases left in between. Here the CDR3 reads CASSPSGVSYNEQFF. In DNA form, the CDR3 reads TGTGCCAGCTCACCTAGCGGCGTTTCGTACAATGAGCAGTTCTTC. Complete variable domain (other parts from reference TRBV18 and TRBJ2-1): NAGVMQNPRHLVRRRGQEARLRCSPMKGHSHVYWYRQLPEEGLKFMVYLQKENIIDESGMPKERFSAEFPKEGPSILRIQQVVRGDSAAYFCASSPSGVSYNEQFFGPGTRLTVL.

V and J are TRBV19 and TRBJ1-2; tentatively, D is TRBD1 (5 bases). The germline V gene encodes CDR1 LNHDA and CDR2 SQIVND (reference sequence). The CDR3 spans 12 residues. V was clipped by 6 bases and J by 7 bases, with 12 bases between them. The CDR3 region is CASSARGGGYTF. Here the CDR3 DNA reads TGTGCCAGTAGCGCGAGGGGCGGTGGCTACACCTTC.